This T cell receptor (beta chain) is from a study of T cells in Graves' hyperthyroidism and ophthalmopathy. Findings and limits, study-wide: Most thyroid clonotypes expanded above 0.001 appeared in blood too.

This clonotype was seen a few times. No antigen is known for it. RNA transcripts were the template for amplifying TCR beta CDR3 regions. Using the HTBI primer set, a first-round RT-PCR was run on the TCR CDR3. TCRdb re-called the multiplex PCR reads with MiXCR, one entry per CDR3 protein. This table holds roughly 400,000 distinct CDR3 sequences, 20% to 25% found once. The CDR3 totals 14 residues. V shed 5 bases and J 10 bases; nucleotides not matched to a gene: 8. Germline lookup yields CDR1 LGHNA and CDR2 YNFKEQ. The rearrangement joins TRBV4-2 to TRBJ1-4, with 9 bases matching TRBD1. This clonotype was sampled from a man in his forties or fifties with Graves' hyperthyroidism. The specimen was blood. The CDR3 DNA reads as TGTGCCAGCAGCGGGGACAGGGTCGAGGGAAAACTGTTTTTT. This sequence encodes CASSGDRVEGKLFF.